Listed below are T cell receptor beta chains from one sample, sequenced in a study of T cell repertoires in cytomegalovirus infection. Each CDR3 protein gets one entry after TCRdb re-called the reads with MiXCR. The profile shows 130,000 or so distinct CDR3 sequences, 5% to 6.5% of them singletons. Sample: PBMCs. The receptors here all came from a human donor in good health (CMV status not recorded). Some clones in this sample may be carry-over from other donors' samples. Both conserved end residues are part of each CDR3. D genes are given only for firm matches. Expanded clones are given a class, and other clones once, few, many or no size at all.

>TRBV5-4|many|.|TRBJ1-6
TGTGCCAGCAGCTCAAGACAGTCCCAGGGAAACACCCTCCACTTT
CASSSRQSQGNTLHF
>TRBV18|few|.|TRBJ1-2
TGTGCCAGCTCACCTGAGGGGATCTATGGCTACACCTTC
CASSPEGIYGYTF
>TRBV2|many|.|TRBJ2-6
TGTGCCAGCAGTCCCGACCACTCTGGGGCCAACGTCCTGACTTTC
CASSPDHSGANVLTF
>TRBV2|many|.|TRBJ1-5
TGTGCCAGCAGTTCCGATTCAGGAGCTCAGCCCCAGCATTTT
CASSSDSGAQPQHF
>TRBV7-2|many|TRBD2|TRBJ2-7
TGTGCCAGCAGCGCAAGGTCTAGCGGGGGGTATCCCTACGAGCAGTACTTC
CASSARSSGGYPYEQYF
>TRBV7-9|many|TRBD1|TRBJ1-2
TGTGCCAGCAGCCGGGACAGTTACTATGGCTACACCTTC
CASSRDSYYGYTF
>TRBV7-2|many|.|TRBJ1-2
TGTGCCAGCAGCCCCAGTGGGCAGTGGCTGAGGCACTATGGCTACACCTTC
CASSPSGQWLRHYGYTF
>TRBV7-9|.|.|TRBJ2-7
TGTGCCAGCAGCTCATACCGGGCACTTACGGCGGAGCAGTACTTC
CASSSYRALTAEQYF
>TRBV29-1|many|.|TRBJ2-7
TGCAGCGTTGGCGGGAGACAGGGGCCTACCTACGAGCAGTACTTC
CSVGGRQGPTYEQYF
>TRBV15|.|.|TRBJ1-2
TGTGCCACCAGCAGAGAAATCCGGGACCATGGCTACACCTTC
CATSREIRDHGYTF
>TRBV11-2|many|.|TRBJ1-3
TGTGCCAGCAGCTTAGATGAAGGGTGGGACTTCGTATATTTT
CASSLDEGWDFVYF
>TRBV7-2|many|.|TRBJ2-7
TGTGCCAGCAGCCTGGTGGGGGACCTCTACGAGCAGTACTTC
CASSLVGDLYEQYF
>TRBV29-1|.|.|TRBJ1-1
TGCAGCGTTCTCGTAGGGACGGCCAACACTGAAGCTTTCTTT
CSVLVGTANTEAFF
>TRBV29-1|few|TRBD1|TRBJ1-2
TGCAGCGCCGTGGGACAGGGAGGAAATGGCTACACCTTC
CSAVGQGGNGYTF
>TRBV7-2|many|.|TRBJ2-2
TGTGCCAGCAGCCCCGGGACTCGACTGAACACCGGGGAGCTGTTTTTT
CASSPGTRLNTGELFF
>TRBV20-1|many|.|TRBJ2-7
TGCAGTGCTTACGTTGGAGCTTCCCGAGGGTACGAGCAGTACTTC
CSAYVGASRGYEQYF
>TRBV27|few|.|TRBJ2-1
TGTGCCAGCAGTTTCCCCGTGGCTAGTGGGATGGGTGAGCAGTTCTTC
CASSFPVASGMGEQFF
>TRBV7-2|.|.|TRBJ1-2
TGTGCCAGCAGCTCCCGACAGGTCCTTAACTATGGCTACACCTTC
CASSSRQVLNYGYTF
>TRBV24-1|once|TRBD1|TRBJ2-5
TGTGCCACCAGTGTTCGGACAGGGGAGACCCAGTACTTC
CATSVRTGETQYF
>TRBV4-1|.|TRBD1|TRBJ2-5
TGCGCCAGCAGCCAAGGGACAGGGGTACGAGAGACCCAGTACTTC
CASSQGTGVRETQYF
>TRBV10-3|.|.|TRBJ2-3
TGTGCCATCAGGGAACAAGTTGGTGGTACAGATACGCAGTATTTT
CAIREQVGGTDTQYF
>TRBV7-9|few|.|TRBJ2-1
TGTGCCAGCAGCTTAGCTACGTACAATGAGCAGTTCTTC
CASSLATYNEQFF
>TRBV20-1|many|.|TRBJ2-7
TGCAGTGCTAGAGGGGCGTTGGCGGGGAGCTCCTACGAGCAGTACTTC
CSARGALAGSSYEQYF
>TRBV19|.|TRBD1|TRBJ2-1
TGTGCCAGTAGTATAGAAGGGGTACAGGGGCTTTCCTACAATGAGCAGTTCTTC
CASSIEGVQGLSYNEQFF
>TRBV5-1|.|TRBD2|TRBJ2-5
TGCGCCAGCAACGAGGGACTAGCGTTACCCCAAGAGACCCAGTACTTC
CASNEGLALPQETQYF
>TRBV29-1|.|.|TRBJ2-1
TGCAGCGTTGGAGACTCCTACAATGAGCAGTTCTTC
CSVGDSYNEQFF
>TRBV5-6|many|.|TRBJ1-1
TGTGCCAGCAGCACGCGAAACACTGAAGCTTTCTTT
CASSTRNTEAFF
>TRBV6-2/TRBV6-3|many|.|TRBJ2-2
TGTGCCAGCAGTTATGAAGACGCACGGAACACCGGGGAGCTGTTTTTT
CASSYEDARNTGELFF
>TRBV7-2|many|TRBD2|TRBJ2-1
TGTGCCAGCAGCGCGTCCGGGACTAGCGTGAGGAATGAGCAGTTCTTC
CASSASGTSVRNEQFF
>TRBV2|few|TRBD2|TRBJ2-7
TGTGCCAGCACCGGGACTAGCGGGACGAATTACGAGCAGTACTTC
CASTGTSGTNYEQYF
>TRBV9|many|TRBD2|TRBJ2-6
TGTGCCAGCAGCGGGCTAGCGGGATCCTCTGGGGCCAACGTCCTGACTTTC
CASSGLAGSSGANVLTF
>TRBV20-1|few|.|TRBJ2-1
TGCAGTGCCACCGGGGACTACAATGAGCAGTTCTTC
CSATGDYNEQFF
>TRBV29-1|many|TRBD1|TRBJ1-6
TGCAGCGTGACTCGACAGGGGTTTGTTGATTCACCCCTCCACTTT
CSVTRQGFVDSPLHF
>TRBV6-2/TRBV6-3|.|.|TRBJ1-1
TGTGCCAGCAGTCCCCCTGAAAAGCAAGCTTTCTTT
CASSPPEKQAFF
>TRBV10-3|many|.|TRBJ1-1
TGTGCCATCAGTGAGGCCGGGAGAGTGAACACTGAAGCTTTCTTT
CAISEAGRVNTEAFF
>TRBV4-1|many|TRBD2|TRBJ2-1
TGCGCCAGCAGCCAAGAACTAGCGGGGCCGGATGAGCAGTTCTTC
CASSQELAGPDEQFF
>TRBV15|many|.|TRBJ2-7
TGTGCCACCAGCGTGGACAGAGGCTACGAGCAGTACTTC
CATSVDRGYEQYF
>TRBV4-1|many|.|TRBJ2-3
TGCGCCAGCAGCCAAGGACTCACAGATACGCAGTATTTT
CASSQGLTDTQYF
>TRBV20-1|.|TRBD1|TRBJ1-2
TGCAGTGCTAGCCTGGGACAGGGGGAAAGTGGCTACACCTTC
CSASLGQGESGYTF
>TRBV7-3|many|.|TRBJ2-7
TGTGCCAGCAGCCCTCTTTTTGGCTGGAGGTGCGAGCAGTACTTC
CASSPLFGWRCEQYF
>TRBV7-2|many|.|TRBJ2-1
TGTGCCAGCAGCCCCCTGGGCCTAACCGTAGACAATGAGCAGTTCTTC
CASSPLGLTVDNEQFF
>TRBV7-2|many|.|TRBJ1-5
TGTGCCAGCAGCTTAGCAGGGAATAGCAATCAGCCCCAGCATTTT
CASSLAGNSNQPQHF
>TRBV20-1|.|TRBD1|TRBJ1-1
TGCAGTGCTAGTACCGGACAGGAGCTGAACACTGAAGCTTTCTTT
CSASTGQELNTEAFF
>TRBV3-1|few|TRBD2|TRBJ2-5
TGTGCCAGCAGCCTTCTAATGGGACTAGCGGGGGGGTCGGGGGAGACCCAGTACTTC
CASSLLMGLAGGSGETQYF
>TRBV27|many|.|TRBJ2-1
TGTGCCAGCCTCGACACGCCGGGACGGTACAATGAGCAGTTCTTC
CASLDTPGRYNEQFF
>TRBV7-9|many|.|TRBJ2-7
TGTGCCAGCAGCTTAGCAAGCCCCCCCACAGGGAGACGGTCCTACGAGCAGTACTTC
CASSLASPPTGRRSYEQYF
>TRBV7-9|many|TRBD1|TRBJ1-6
TGTGCCAGCAGCCCGCGGGGGACAGGGGGTAGCTCCTATAATTCACCCCTCCACTTT
CASSPRGTGGSSYNSPLHF
>TRBV20-1|many|TRBD1|TRBJ1-5
TGCAGTGCTAGAGCTTTACAGGGGCCGAATCAGCCCCAGCATTTT
CSARALQGPNQPQHF
>TRBV28|many|TRBD1|TRBJ1-4
TGTGCCAGCAGTTCCCCCGGGACAGGGGGAAATGAAAAACTGTTTTTT
CASSSPGTGGNEKLFF
>TRBV7-2|many|.|TRBJ2-1
TGTGCCAGCAGCTTAGGACACAATGAGCAGTTCTTC
CASSLGHNEQFF